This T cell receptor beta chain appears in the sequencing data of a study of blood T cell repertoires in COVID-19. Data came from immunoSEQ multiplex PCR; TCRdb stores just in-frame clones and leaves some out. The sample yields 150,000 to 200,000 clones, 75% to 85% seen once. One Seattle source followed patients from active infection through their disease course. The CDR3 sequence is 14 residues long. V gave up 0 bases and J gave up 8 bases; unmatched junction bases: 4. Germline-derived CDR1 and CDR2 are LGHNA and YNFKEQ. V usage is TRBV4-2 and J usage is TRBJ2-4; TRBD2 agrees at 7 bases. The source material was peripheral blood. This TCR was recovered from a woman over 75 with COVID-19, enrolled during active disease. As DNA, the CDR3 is TGTGCCAGCAGCCAAGACCGGACTAGTTACATTCAGTACTTC. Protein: CASSQDRTSYIQYF.